This T cell receptor (beta chain) was identified during a study of blood T cell repertoires in COVID-19. In the source study's methods: Using reference gene primer amplification, nucleated cell counts were estimated. This table comes from immunoSEQ multiplex PCR, and its TCRdb copy is limited to in-frame clones, with some not included. That table is the source of V, J and clone size, and D and trimming were worked out from the DNA. The data show roughly 280,000 clones, around 93% seen once. The cohort comprised adults aged about 18 to 100 years residing in 20 to 30 US areas. The CDR3 is 18 amino acids. V lost 4 bases, J lost 6 bases, and 14 bases stayed unmatched. Germline assignment: CDR1 MGHDK and CDR2 SYGVNS.

The chain couples TRBV25-1 to TRBJ2-2, with 10 bases matching TRBD2. Sequences were obtained from PBMCs or T cells enriched from blood (not recorded which). This clonotype was sampled from a man in his forties or fifties who had been exposed to COVID-19. CDR3 loop: CASSVISALAGVSGELFF. The CDR3 region has the DNA TGTGCCAGCAGTGTAATCTCCGCTCTAGCGGGAGTCTCCGGGGAGCTGTTTTTT.